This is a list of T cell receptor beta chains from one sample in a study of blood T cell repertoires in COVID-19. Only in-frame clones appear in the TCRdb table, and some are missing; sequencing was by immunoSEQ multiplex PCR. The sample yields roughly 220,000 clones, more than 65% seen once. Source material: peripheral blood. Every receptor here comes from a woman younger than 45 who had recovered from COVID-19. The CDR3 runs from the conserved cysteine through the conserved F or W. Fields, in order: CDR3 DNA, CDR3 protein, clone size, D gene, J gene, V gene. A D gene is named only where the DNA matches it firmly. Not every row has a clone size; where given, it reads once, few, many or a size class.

CDR3 DNA: TGTGCCAGCAGCTTGGACAGGGGCACAGATACGCAGTATTTT
CDR3 protein: CASSLDRGTDTQYF
clone size: .
D gene: TRBD1
J gene: TRBJ2-3
V gene: TRBV13

CDR3 DNA: TGTGCCAGCAGTTACGCAGTTTCCTACGAGCAGTACTTC
CDR3 protein: CASSYAVSYEQYF
clone size: .
D gene: .
J gene: TRBJ2-7
V gene: TRBV6-5

CDR3 DNA: TGTGCCAGTTGCCCTCATAGCGGGAGCGGGGCCGGGGAGCTGTTTTTT
CDR3 protein: CASCPHSGSGAGELFF
clone size: .
D gene: TRBD2
J gene: TRBJ2-2
V gene: TRBV19

CDR3 DNA: TGTGCCAGTAGTCCCGGGACAGCCTTCACAGATACGCAGTATTTT
CDR3 protein: CASSPGTAFTDTQYF
clone size: .
D gene: TRBD1
J gene: TRBJ2-3
V gene: TRBV19

CDR3 DNA: TGTGCCAGCAGTGAAGCTAGTAGTGATGATACGCAGTATTTT
CDR3 protein: CASSEASSDDTQYF
clone size: .
D gene: .
J gene: TRBJ2-3
V gene: TRBV2

CDR3 DNA: TGTGCCAGCAGCCAAGGGAGTACTTTGGGCGGGGAGCTGTTTTTT
CDR3 protein: CASSQGSTLGGELFF
clone size: .
D gene: .
J gene: TRBJ2-2
V gene: TRBV14

CDR3 DNA: TGTGCCAGCAGCGGGGTAGCGGGAGGGGGTATCTACGAGCAGTACTTC
CDR3 protein: CASSGVAGGGIYEQYF
clone size: few
D gene: TRBD2
J gene: TRBJ2-7
V gene: TRBV5-4

CDR3 DNA: TGTGCCAGCAGTTACTATGGGTCCCCGCGGATGCATTTT
CDR3 protein: CASSYYGSPRMHF
clone size: .
D gene: .
J gene: TRBJ1-5
V gene: TRBV6-2/TRBV6-3

CDR3 DNA: TGTGCCAGCAGCTCTCGGGGATCCTCGGGTAATGAGCAGTTCTTC
CDR3 protein: CASSSRGSSGNEQFF
clone size: .
D gene: .
J gene: TRBJ2-1
V gene: TRBV7-8

CDR3 DNA: TGTGCCAGCTCACCACTCAAGGACCGACTAGCGGGAGTTAACACCGGGGAGCTGTTTTTT
CDR3 protein: CASSPLKDRLAGVNTGELFF
clone size: once
D gene: TRBD2
J gene: TRBJ2-2
V gene: TRBV18

CDR3 DNA: TGCGCCAGCAGCTTGGATCGGACAAACGACACCTTC
CDR3 protein: CASSLDRTNDTF
clone size: .
D gene: .
J gene: TRBJ1-2
V gene: TRBV5-1

CDR3 DNA: TGTGCCAGCACCCACCGGTTAGGGACAGGGGTCTACAATGAGCAGTTCTTC
CDR3 protein: CASTHRLGTGVYNEQFF
clone size: once
D gene: TRBD1
J gene: TRBJ2-1
V gene: TRBV11-2

CDR3 DNA: TGTGCCAGCAGCCTAGGGACAGGGAAAAACATTCAGTACTTC
CDR3 protein: CASSLGTGKNIQYF
clone size: .
D gene: TRBD1
J gene: TRBJ2-4
V gene: TRBV11-2

CDR3 DNA: TGTGCCAGCAGCTCCGCGGACAGGGGGCCCTATGGCTACACCTTC
CDR3 protein: CASSSADRGPYGYTF
clone size: .
D gene: TRBD1
J gene: TRBJ1-2
V gene: TRBV5-5

CDR3 DNA: TGTGCCAGCTACTACGCGGCCGCGAACACCGGGGAGCTGTTTTTT
CDR3 protein: CASYYAAANTGELFF
clone size: .
D gene: .
J gene: TRBJ2-2
V gene: TRBV27

CDR3 DNA: TGTGCCAGCAGCGAGACTAGCGGGAGTTACGAGCAGTACTTC
CDR3 protein: CASSETSGSYEQYF
clone size: few
D gene: TRBD2
J gene: TRBJ2-7
V gene: TRBV3-1/TRBV3-2

CDR3 DNA: TGCGCCAGCAGCCTTACAGGGCGAGAGACCCAGTACTTC
CDR3 protein: CASSLTGRETQYF
clone size: few
D gene: .
J gene: TRBJ2-5
V gene: TRBV5-1

CDR3 DNA: TGTGCCAGTAGTAGGGGACTAGCGGGAGAACCTGAGCAGTTCTTC
CDR3 protein: CASSRGLAGEPEQFF
clone size: .
D gene: TRBD2
J gene: TRBJ2-1
V gene: TRBV19

CDR3 DNA: TGTGCCAGCAGCCCCGGACAGGATCAGCCCCAGCATTTT
CDR3 protein: CASSPGQDQPQHF
clone size: .
D gene: TRBD1
J gene: TRBJ1-5
V gene: TRBV7-2

CDR3 DNA: TGTGCCAGTAGCGGGCGGGACTCTGGGGCCAACGTCCTGACTTTC
CDR3 protein: CASSGRDSGANVLTF
clone size: once
D gene: .
J gene: TRBJ2-6
V gene: TRBV19

CDR3 DNA: TGTGCCAGCAGCGGGACTAGCGGGATGGGAGGGGAGCTGTTTTTT
CDR3 protein: CASSGTSGMGGELFF
clone size: .
D gene: TRBD2
J gene: TRBJ2-2
V gene: TRBV2

CDR3 DNA: TGTGCCAGTAAGGACCGAGGGAGCACTGAAGCTTTCTTT
CDR3 protein: CASKDRGSTEAFF
clone size: .
D gene: .
J gene: TRBJ1-1
V gene: TRBV19